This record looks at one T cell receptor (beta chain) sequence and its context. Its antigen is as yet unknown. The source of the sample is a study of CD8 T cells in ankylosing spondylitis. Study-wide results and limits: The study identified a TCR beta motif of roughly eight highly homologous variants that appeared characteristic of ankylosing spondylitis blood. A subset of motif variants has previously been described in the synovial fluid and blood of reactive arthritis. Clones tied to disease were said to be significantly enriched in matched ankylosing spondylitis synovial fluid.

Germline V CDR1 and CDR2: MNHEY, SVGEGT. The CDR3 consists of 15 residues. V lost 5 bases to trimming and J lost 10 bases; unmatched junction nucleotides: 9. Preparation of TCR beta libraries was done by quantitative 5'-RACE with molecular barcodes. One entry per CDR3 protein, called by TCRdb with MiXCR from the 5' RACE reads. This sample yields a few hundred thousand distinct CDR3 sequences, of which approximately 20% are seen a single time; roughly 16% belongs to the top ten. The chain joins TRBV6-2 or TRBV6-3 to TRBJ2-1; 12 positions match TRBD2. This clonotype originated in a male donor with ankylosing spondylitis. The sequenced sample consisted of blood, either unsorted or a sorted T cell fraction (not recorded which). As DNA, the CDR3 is TGTGCCAGCAGTCAATCTAGCGGGAGGGCTGGGGAGCAGTTCTTC. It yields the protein CASSQSSGRAGEQFF.